This is a list of T cell receptor beta chains from one sample in a study of resident and recirculating memory T cells in vitiligo. Generated by immunoSEQ multiplex PCR, the TCRdb table keeps only in-frame clones and is missing some. This table holds 60,000 to 80,000 clones, about nine tenths found once. Sequenced sample: blood. These receptor sequences come from a male donor with vitiligo. Each CDR3 is given with its conserved first and last residue.

j_call	v_call	cdr3_aa
TRBJ2-7	TRBV7-8	CASSAGQTYEQYF
TRBJ2-7	TRBV11-1	CASSSGQGDYEQYF
TRBJ2-1	TRBV5-8	CASSLPGLLQFF
TRBJ1-4	TRBV15	CATSRDQGRGDEKLFF
TRBJ2-5	TRBV10-3	CAISESNPLEISQETQYF
TRBJ2-5	TRBV28	CASSLFPAGGQETQYF
TRBJ2-7	TRBV28	CASRSQGYGWSYEQYF
TRBJ1-6	TRBV19	CASSIDLSPLHF
TRBJ1-2	TRBV2	CASSEAPRREF
TRBJ1-6	TRBV28	CASSFGPTGGGNSPLHF
TRBJ2-7	TRBV5-3	CARSLAGGSYEQYF
TRBJ1-4	TRBV19	CASSIGGATNEKLFF
TRBJ2-7	TRBV19	CASSYRGDEQYF
TRBJ2-1	TRBV14	CASSQFLGTGTNEQFF
TRBJ2-6	TRBV7-2	CASSVRQGAGGANVLTF
TRBJ2-7	TRBV19	CASSRPTGGGYEQYF
TRBJ1-2	TRBV29-1	CSVKGDGDGYTF
TRBJ2-7	TRBV5-4	CASSFDLGQPSYEQYF
TRBJ2-2	TRBV9	CASSSLGTGDLGGELFF
TRBJ1-4	TRBV14	CASSQDRTGTNEKLFF
TRBJ2-2	TRBV6-1	CASSETGGRNTGELFF
TRBJ1-5	TRBV28	CASGTSDRGHNQPQHF
TRBJ2-1	TRBV7-3	CASSLTGHSGDEQFF
TRBJ1-6	TRBV4-2	CASSQGVISSNSPLHF
TRBJ2-7	TRBV29-1	CSVGLGQGVNEQYF
TRBJ1-3	TRBV27	CASGLPGNTIYF
TRBJ2-3	TRBV19	CASKAGTGYTDTQYF
TRBJ2-3	TRBV2	CASSVRPVGGKDTQYF
TRBJ2-1	TRBV29-1	CSVGPSGIGGNNEQFF
TRBJ1-1	TRBV25-1	CASSAGQGYTEAFF
TRBJ2-7	TRBV5-1	CASRSGTVNYEQYF
TRBJ2-3	TRBV7-6	CASARGFTDTQYF
TRBJ2-7	TRBV7-3	CASSLTYGYEQYF
TRBJ2-7	TRBV6-6	CASRLGQGLYEQYF
TRBJ2-5	TRBV6-5	CASNTGMSGETQYF
TRBJ2-3	TRBV10-3	CAIRGTGSTDTQYF
TRBJ1-6	TRBV18	CASSPSGQGNSPLHF